These 8 T cell receptor beta chains share one sample of origin, sequenced in a study of human T cells and chemical hapten exposure. TCRdb reanalysed the RACE reads using MiXCR and keeps one entry per CDR3 protein. The sample holds around 120,000 distinct CDR3 sequences, approximately 15% seen once. Time point denoted: patch test 1, 2 weeks after DPC sensitization. Treatment reported: therapeutic diphenylcyclopropenone sensitization with weekly scalp DPC. The sample consisted of whole blood, taken in connection with sensitization to the hapten diphenylcyclopropenone (DPC). The receptors shown here come from a man aged 18 to 29 with alopecia areata. Some clones in this sample may be carry-over from other donors' samples.

This clonotype appeared a few times. The chain is built from TRBV5-1 and TRBJ1-3; D unclear. Deletions cut 0 bases from V and 4 bases from J, with 11 bases between. Germline V lookup: CDR1 SGHRS, CDR2 YFSETQ. The CDR3 runs 15 residues. CDR3 protein: CASSLEGTAGNTIYF. The CDR3 DNA is TGCGCCAGCAGCTTGGAAGGCACGGCAGGAAACACCATATATTTT.

V and J are TRBV29-1 and TRBJ1-1; D gene ambiguous. This CDR3 contains 10 residues. Trimming pared 6 bases from V and 6 bases from J, leaving 8 bases between. The germline gives CDR1 SQVTM, CDR2 ANQGSEA. In nucleotides, the CDR3 is TGCAGCGTAGGTGAGGCTGAAGCTTTCTTT. Translating gives CSVGEAEAFF.

V and J are TRBV7-9 and TRBJ1-4; 11 bases fit TRBD1. There are 15 residues in the CDR3. V lost 5 bases to trimming and J lost 7 bases; unmatched junction nucleotides: 6. The germline V gene encodes CDR1 SEHNR and CDR2 FQNEAQ (reference sequence). Here the CDR3 reads CASSPGTGGSEKLFF. The DNA of the CDR3 is TGTGCCAGCAGCCCGGGGACAGGGGGTAGTGAAAAACTGTTTTTT.

A word on this clonotype: A much larger clone lies a single base off, so this may be a read error. The chain has TRBV24-1 and TRBJ1-2; no clear D gene. The germline V gene has CDR1 KGHDR and CDR2 SFDVKD. This CDR3 has 13 amino acids. The CDR3 loop reads CTTSDRYSYGYTF. The CDR3 DNA follows: TGTACCACCAGTGACCGTTACAGCTATGGCTACACCTTC.

The table lists this clonotype with a few counts. CDR3 nucleotide sequence: TGCGCCAGCAGTGAGCCGAGCACTGAAGCTTTCTTT. Residues: CASSEPSTEAFF. V is TRBV10-2 and J is TRBJ1-1, with D unclear. Trimming stripped 2 bases from V and 4 bases from J, with 5 bases between. This CDR3 comprises 12 residues. The V gene's germline CDR1 is WSHSY and CDR2 SAAADI.

The chain is built from TRBV12-3 or TRBV12-4 and TRBJ1-5, with no clear D. V dropped 5 bases and J dropped 6 bases, with 8 bases sitting between them. The CDR3 has 12 amino acids. The CDR3 DNA is TGTGCCAGCAGTCCCGACGGTCAGCCCCAGCATTTT. Its translation: CASSPDGQPQHF.

The V gene is TRBV3-1, the J gene TRBJ2-1, with D maybe TRBD2 (5 bases). The CDR3 extends over 14 amino acids. The V gene's germline CDR1 is LGHDT and CDR2 YNNKEL (reference sequence). The V end lost 1 base, the J end lost 5 bases, and 9 bases lay between the germline ends. The CDR3 region is CASSQVTGNNEQFF. CDR3 DNA sequence: TGTGCCAGCAGCCAAGTGACGGGGAACAATGAGCAGTTCTTC.

This clonotype was observed a handful of times. The chain recombines TRBV6-2 or TRBV6-3 with TRBJ2-5, with 13 positions matching TRBD2. V lost 5 bases, J lost 0 bases, and 9 bases stayed unmatched. The CDR3 covers 18 residues. CDR1 is MNHEY, CDR2 SVGEGT, per germline. The CDR3 loop reads CASSRLAGGKFYQETQYF. The CDR3 bases are TGTGCCAGCAGTCGACTAGCGGGGGGCAAATTCTACCAAGAGACCCAGTACTTC.